These T cell receptor beta chains were read from a single sample in a study of T cell responses to AZD1222 COVID-19 vaccine. Profiling relied on immunoSEQ multiplex PCR, and the TCRdb table lists in-frame clones only, not all of them. The sample consists of approximately 160,000 clones, approximately 93% of them appearing once. The sample was peripheral blood, taken on day 0 of AZD1222 vaccination. These receptors all stem from an adult in good health. Both conserved end residues are part of each CDR3. The order of the fields is clone size, D gene, J gene, V gene, CDR3 protein, CDR3 DNA. D genes are given only for firm matches. Size is stated for part of the rows, as once, few or many counts, or as a class when the clone is expanded.

abundance: NA
d_gene: NA
j_gene: TRBJ1-5
v_gene: TRBV28
CDR3aa: CASSSSGQPQHF
CDR3nt: TGTGCCAGCAGTTCGAGTGGACAGCCCCAGCATTTT

abundance: once
d_gene: NA
j_gene: TRBJ2-3
v_gene: TRBV29-1
CDR3aa: CSVEAGSTDTQYF
CDR3nt: TGCAGCGTTGAAGCCGGGAGCACAGATACGCAGTATTTT

abundance: NA
d_gene: NA
j_gene: TRBJ2-2
v_gene: TRBV18
CDR3aa: CASSLDWNTGELFF
CDR3nt: TGTGCCAGCTCACTAGATTGGAACACCGGGGAGCTGTTTTTT

abundance: NA
d_gene: TRBD1
j_gene: TRBJ2-1
v_gene: TRBV30
CDR3aa: CAWSVTGVVEQFF
CDR3nt: TGTGCCTGGAGTGTAACAGGGGTGGTAGAGCAGTTCTTC

abundance: once
d_gene: TRBD1
j_gene: TRBJ2-5
v_gene: TRBV19
CDR3aa: CASSMRTGGAPETQYF
CDR3nt: TGTGCCAGTAGTATGCGCACAGGGGGCGCCCCGGAGACCCAGTACTTC

abundance: NA
d_gene: TRBD1
j_gene: TRBJ2-5
v_gene: TRBV2
CDR3aa: CASSGQGRQETQYF
CDR3nt: TGTGCCAGCAGCGGACAGGGACGGCAAGAGACCCAGTACTTC

abundance: NA
d_gene: NA
j_gene: TRBJ2-7
v_gene: TRBV29-1
CDR3aa: CSAGHGPYEQYF
CDR3nt: TGCAGCGCTGGACATGGCCCCTACGAGCAGTACTTC

abundance: NA
d_gene: NA
j_gene: TRBJ2-2
v_gene: TRBV10-3
CDR3aa: CASNTGELFF
CDR3nt: TGTGCCTCGAACACCGGGGAGCTGTTTTTT

abundance: few
d_gene: NA
j_gene: TRBJ1-5
v_gene: TRBV28
CDR3aa: CASIGPKRGGNQPQHF
CDR3nt: TGTGCCAGCATTGGCCCCAAGCGGGGTGGCAATCAGCCCCAGCATTTT

abundance: NA
d_gene: NA
j_gene: TRBJ2-7
v_gene: TRBV27
CDR3aa: CASSSLKSGHNYEQYF
CDR3nt: TGTGCCAGCAGTTCCCTTAAATCGGGACACAACTACGAGCAGTACTTC

abundance: NA
d_gene: NA
j_gene: TRBJ1-6
v_gene: TRBV6-5
CDR3aa: CASYADNNSPLHF
CDR3nt: TGTGCCAGCTATGCGGACAATAATTCACCCCTCCACTTT

abundance: once
d_gene: TRBD1
j_gene: TRBJ2-5
v_gene: TRBV2
CDR3aa: CASSPDRGQETQYF
CDR3nt: TGTGCCAGCAGCCCGGACAGGGGACAAGAGACCCAGTACTTC

abundance: once
d_gene: NA
j_gene: TRBJ1-1
v_gene: TRBV9
CDR3aa: CASSVSGGAGTEAFF
CDR3nt: TGTGCCAGCAGCGTAAGCGGGGGGGCGGGAACTGAAGCTTTCTTT

abundance: NA
d_gene: NA
j_gene: TRBJ1-4
v_gene: TRBV4-2
CDR3aa: CASSQGPGTYISATNEKLFF
CDR3nt: TGTGCCAGCAGCCAAGGGCCCGGGACATACATCAGCGCAACTAATGAAAAACTGTTTTTT

abundance: NA
d_gene: NA
j_gene: TRBJ1-1
v_gene: TRBV4-3
CDR3aa: CASSQLTGPSGKVF
CDR3nt: TGCGCCAGCAGCCAATTGACGGGACCCTCAGGGAAAGTCTTT

abundance: NA
d_gene: NA
j_gene: TRBJ2-4
v_gene: TRBV11-2
CDR3aa: CASSLGIKGAKNIQYF
CDR3nt: TGTGCCAGCAGCTTAGGGATAAAGGGTGCCAAAAACATTCAGTACTTC

abundance: NA
d_gene: NA
j_gene: TRBJ1-2
v_gene: TRBV4-1
CDR3aa: CASSQDIGMNYGYTF
CDR3nt: TGCGCCAGCAGCCAAGATATCGGGATGAACTATGGCTACACCTTC

abundance: NA
d_gene: NA
j_gene: TRBJ1-3
v_gene: TRBV7-2
CDR3aa: CASTPTPGNTIYF
CDR3nt: TGTGCCAGCACCCCGACTCCTGGAAACACCATATATTTT

abundance: once
d_gene: NA
j_gene: TRBJ1-1
v_gene: TRBV5-6
CDR3aa: CASSLFWAMNTEAFF
CDR3nt: TGTGCCAGCAGCTTGTTTTGGGCGATGAACACTGAAGCTTTCTTT

abundance: NA
d_gene: NA
j_gene: TRBJ1-6
v_gene: TRBV7-9
CDR3aa: CASSLEGSDNSPLHF
CDR3nt: TGTGCCAGCAGCTTAGAGGGGTCGGATAATTCACCCCTCCACTTT

abundance: NA
d_gene: NA
j_gene: TRBJ1-1
v_gene: TRBV10-2
CDR3aa: CASRGRLNTEAFF
CDR3nt: TGCGCCAGCAGGGGACGTCTGAACACTGAAGCTTTCTTT

abundance: NA
d_gene: NA
j_gene: TRBJ1-1
v_gene: TRBV5-1
CDR3aa: CASSLEGLNTEAFF
CDR3nt: TGCGCCAGCAGCTTGGAGGGCCTGAACACTGAAGCTTTCTTT

abundance: NA
d_gene: NA
j_gene: TRBJ1-1
v_gene: TRBV4-1
CDR3aa: CASSRGGGMNTEAFF
CDR3nt: TGCGCCAGCAGCCGTGGGGGGGGCATGAACACTGAAGCTTTCTTT

abundance: once
d_gene: NA
j_gene: TRBJ1-1
v_gene: TRBV14
CDR3aa: CASSQVVGWGTEAFF
CDR3nt: TGTGCCAGCAGCCAAGTAGTCGGCTGGGGCACTGAAGCTTTCTTT